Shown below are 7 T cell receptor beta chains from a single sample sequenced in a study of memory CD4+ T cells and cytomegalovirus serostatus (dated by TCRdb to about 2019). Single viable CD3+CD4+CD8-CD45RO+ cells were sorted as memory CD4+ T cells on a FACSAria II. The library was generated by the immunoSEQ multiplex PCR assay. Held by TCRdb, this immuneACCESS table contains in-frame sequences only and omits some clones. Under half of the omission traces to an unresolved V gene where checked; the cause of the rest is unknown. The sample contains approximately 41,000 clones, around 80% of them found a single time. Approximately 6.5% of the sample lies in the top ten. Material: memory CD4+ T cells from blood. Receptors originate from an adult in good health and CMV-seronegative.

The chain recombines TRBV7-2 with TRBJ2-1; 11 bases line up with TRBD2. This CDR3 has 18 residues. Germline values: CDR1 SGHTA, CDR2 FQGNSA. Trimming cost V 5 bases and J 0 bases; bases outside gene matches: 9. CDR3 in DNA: TGTGCCAGCAGCCGGACTAGCGGGTTGTGGAGCTCCTACAATGAGCAGTTCTTC. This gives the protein CASSRTSGLWSSYNEQFF.

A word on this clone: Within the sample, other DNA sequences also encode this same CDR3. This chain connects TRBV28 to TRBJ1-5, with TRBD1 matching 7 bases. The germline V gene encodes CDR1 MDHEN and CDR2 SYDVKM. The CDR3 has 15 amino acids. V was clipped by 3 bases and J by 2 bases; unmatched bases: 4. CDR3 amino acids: CASSFVRGGNQPQHF. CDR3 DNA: TGTGCCAGCAGTTTCGTCAGGGGGGGCAATCAGCCCCAGCATTTT.

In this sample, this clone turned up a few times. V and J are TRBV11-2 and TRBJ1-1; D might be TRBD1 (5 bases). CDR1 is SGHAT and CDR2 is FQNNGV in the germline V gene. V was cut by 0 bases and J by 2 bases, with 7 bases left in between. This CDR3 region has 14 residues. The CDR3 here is CASSLDQGNTEAFF. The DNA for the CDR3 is TGTGCCAGCAGCTTAGACCAGGGTAACACTGAAGCTTTCTTT.

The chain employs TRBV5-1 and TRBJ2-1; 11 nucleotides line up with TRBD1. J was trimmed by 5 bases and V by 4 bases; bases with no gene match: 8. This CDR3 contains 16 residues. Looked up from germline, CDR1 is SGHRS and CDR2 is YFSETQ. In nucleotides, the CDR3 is TGCGCCAGCAGCACATCCGGGACAGGGGGGAACAATGAGCAGTTCTTC. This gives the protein CASSTSGTGGNNEQFF.

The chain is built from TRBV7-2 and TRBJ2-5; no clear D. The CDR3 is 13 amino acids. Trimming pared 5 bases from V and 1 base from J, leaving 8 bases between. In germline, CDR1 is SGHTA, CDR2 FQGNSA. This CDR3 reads CASSLRFQETQYF. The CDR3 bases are TGTGCCAGCAGCCTGAGATTCCAAGAGACCCAGTACTTC.

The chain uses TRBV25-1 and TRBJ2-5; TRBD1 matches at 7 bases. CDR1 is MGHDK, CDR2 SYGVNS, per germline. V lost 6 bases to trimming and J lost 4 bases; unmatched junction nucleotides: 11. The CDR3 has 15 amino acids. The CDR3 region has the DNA TGTGCCAGCAGGAGGGCAGGGGGTTTCGGAGAGACCCAGTACTTC. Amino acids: CASRRAGGFGETQYF. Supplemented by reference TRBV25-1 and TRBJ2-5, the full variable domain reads EADIYQTPRYLVIGTGKKITLECSQTMGHDKMYWYQQDPGMELHLIHYSYGVNSTEKGDLSSESTVSRIRTEHFPLTLESARPSHTSQYLCASRRAGGFGETQYFGPGTRLLVL.

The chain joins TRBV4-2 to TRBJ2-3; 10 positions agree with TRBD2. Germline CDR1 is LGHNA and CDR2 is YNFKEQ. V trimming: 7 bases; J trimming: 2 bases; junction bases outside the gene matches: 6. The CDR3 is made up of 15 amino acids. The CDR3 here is CASTRAGGDTDTQYF. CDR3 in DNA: TGTGCCAGCACCCGAGCGGGAGGGGACACAGATACGCAGTATTTT.